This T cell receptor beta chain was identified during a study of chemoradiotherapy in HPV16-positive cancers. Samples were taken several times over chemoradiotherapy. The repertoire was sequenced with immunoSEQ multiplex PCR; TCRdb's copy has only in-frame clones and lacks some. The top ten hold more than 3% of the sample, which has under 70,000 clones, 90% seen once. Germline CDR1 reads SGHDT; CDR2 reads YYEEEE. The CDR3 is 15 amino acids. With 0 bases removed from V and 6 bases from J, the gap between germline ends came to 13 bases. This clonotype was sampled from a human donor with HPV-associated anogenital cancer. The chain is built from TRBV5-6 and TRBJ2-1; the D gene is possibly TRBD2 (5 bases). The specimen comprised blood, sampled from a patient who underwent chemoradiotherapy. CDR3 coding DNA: TGTGCCAGCAGCTTGGCCACAACCAGCGGCAATGAGCAGTTCTTC. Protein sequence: CASSLATTSGNEQFF.